Sequencing of this T cell receptor (beta chain) was carried out in a study of T cell responses to AZD1222 COVID-19 vaccine. Only in-frame clones appear in the TCRdb table, and some are missing; sequencing was by immunoSEQ multiplex PCR. The sample lists roughly 120,000 clones, roughly 91% occurring once. Study-wide findings and caveats: Sampling captured repertoires only after the peak T cell response.

The germline gives CDR1 SGHVS, CDR2 FNYEAQ. This CDR3 is 16 amino acids long. Trimming took 3 bases from V and 7 from J, leaving 19 bases between them. Remarks on this clone: Its antigen is not known.

This material consisted of peripheral blood, taken 28 days after the second AZD1222 dose. This receptor was taken from an adult who received the AZD1222 COVID-19 vaccine. The chain combines TRBV7-6 with TRBJ2-1, with D perhaps being TRBD1 or TRBD2 (7 bases each). CDR3 in DNA: TGTGCCAGCAGCTTCCCCCGGGACAGCGGGGAGAATGAGCAGTTCTTC. This translates into CASSFPRDSGENEQFF.